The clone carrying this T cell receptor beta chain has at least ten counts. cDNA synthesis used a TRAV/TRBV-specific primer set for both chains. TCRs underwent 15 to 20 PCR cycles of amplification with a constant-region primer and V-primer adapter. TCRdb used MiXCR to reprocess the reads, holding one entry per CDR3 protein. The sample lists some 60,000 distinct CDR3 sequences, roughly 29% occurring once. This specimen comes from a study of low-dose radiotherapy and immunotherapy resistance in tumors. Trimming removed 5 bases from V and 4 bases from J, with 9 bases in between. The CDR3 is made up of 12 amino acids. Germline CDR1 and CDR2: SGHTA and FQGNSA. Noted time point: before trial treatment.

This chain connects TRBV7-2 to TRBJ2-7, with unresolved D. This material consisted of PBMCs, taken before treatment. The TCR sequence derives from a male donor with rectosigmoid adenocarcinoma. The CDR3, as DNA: TGTGCCAGCAGCCCACAAAATTACGAGCAGTACTTC. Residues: CASSPQNYEQYF.